This T cell receptor (beta chain) was profiled in a study of long-term antiretroviral therapy in people with HIV. Whole-study results and caveats: CDR3 length ranges were narrower in HIV repertoires than in controls.

The samples comprised roughly 0.9-11 million cryopreserved PBMC ahead of DNA extraction. This CDR3 has 13 amino acids. Germline V gives CDR1 LNHNV, CDR2 YYDKDF (reference sequence). V shed 0 bases and J shed 2 bases, with 4 bases lying between them. The assay used was immunoSEQ (version v3.0), run at survey level. TCRdb keeps only in-frame clones here, not all; method: immunoSEQ multiplex PCR. The table has 20,000 to 25,000 clones, 81% seen once. A word on this clone: Its antigen remains unidentified.

The receptor comes from a man aged 40-49 years with HIV. This sequence joins TRBV15 and TRBJ2-5; no reliable D call. The starting material was unsorted PBMCs, obtained 0.1 years before starting antiretroviral therapy. The CDR3 reads CATSRDIQETQYF. The CDR3 DNA is TGTGCCACCAGCAGAGATATACAAGAGACCCAGTACTTC.